This T cell receptor (beta chain) is from a study of early T cells in non-severe SARS-CoV-2 infection. TCRdb itself ran the 5' RACE reads through MiXCR, one entry per CDR3 protein. The sample yields tens of thousands of distinct CDR3 sequences, approximately 8.7% seen once. The CDR3 covers 14 residues. Germline V gene lookup returns CDR1 SGHAT and CDR2 FQNNGV. V was clipped by 5 bases and J by 6 bases; unmatched bases: 5. This clonotype was picked up many times. The sequence derives from an adult who was a healthcare worker with PCR-confirmed SARS-CoV-2 infection or an uninfected control (not recorded which). Here the sequenced sample was whole blood, taken at baseline. The rearrangement uses TRBV11-2 and TRBJ2-7; 12 bases match TRBD1. The CDR3 DNA follows: TGTGCCAGCAGCCCCGGGACAGGGGGCTTCGAGCAGTACTTC. It yields the protein CASSPGTGGFEQYF.